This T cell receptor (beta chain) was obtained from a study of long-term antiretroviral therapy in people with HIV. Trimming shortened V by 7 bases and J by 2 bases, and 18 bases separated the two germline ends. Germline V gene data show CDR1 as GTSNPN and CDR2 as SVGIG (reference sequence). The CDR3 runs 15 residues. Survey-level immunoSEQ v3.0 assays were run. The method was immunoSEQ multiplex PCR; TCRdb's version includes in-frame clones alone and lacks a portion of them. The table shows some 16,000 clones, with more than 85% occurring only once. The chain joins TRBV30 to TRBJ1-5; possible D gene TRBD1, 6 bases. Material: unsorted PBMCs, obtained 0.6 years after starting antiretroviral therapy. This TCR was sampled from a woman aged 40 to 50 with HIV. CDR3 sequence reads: CASGSGVRGNQPQHF. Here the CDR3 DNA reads TGTGCCTCTGGTTCAGGGGTACGGGGCAATCAGCCCCAGCATTTT.